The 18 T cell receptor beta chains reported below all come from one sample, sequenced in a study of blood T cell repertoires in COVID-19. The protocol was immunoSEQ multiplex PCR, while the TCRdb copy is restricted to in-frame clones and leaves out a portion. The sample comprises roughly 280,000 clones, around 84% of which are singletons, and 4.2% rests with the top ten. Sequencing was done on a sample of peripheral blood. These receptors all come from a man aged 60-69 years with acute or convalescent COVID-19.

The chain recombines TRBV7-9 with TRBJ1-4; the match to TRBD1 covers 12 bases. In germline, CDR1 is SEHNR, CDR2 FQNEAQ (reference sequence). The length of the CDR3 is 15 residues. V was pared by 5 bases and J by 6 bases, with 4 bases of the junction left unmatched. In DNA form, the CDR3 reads TGTGCCAGCAGCCCAGGGACAGGGGGCTATGAAAAACTGTTTTTT. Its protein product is CASSPGTGGYEKLFF.

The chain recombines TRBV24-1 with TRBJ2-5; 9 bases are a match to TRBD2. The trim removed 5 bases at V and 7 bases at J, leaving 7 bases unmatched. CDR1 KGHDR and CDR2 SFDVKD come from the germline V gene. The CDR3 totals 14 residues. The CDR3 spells CATSVSGGPGTQYF. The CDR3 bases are TGTGCCACCAGTGTAAGCGGGGGGCCCGGGACCCAGTACTTC.

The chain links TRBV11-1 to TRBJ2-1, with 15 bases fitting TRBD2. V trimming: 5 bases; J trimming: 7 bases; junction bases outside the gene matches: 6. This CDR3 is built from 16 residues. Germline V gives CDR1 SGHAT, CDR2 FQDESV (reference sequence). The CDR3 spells CASSLGLAGGLNEQFF. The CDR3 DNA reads TGTGCCAGCAGCCTCGGACTAGCGGGAGGGTTGAATGAGCAGTTCTTC.

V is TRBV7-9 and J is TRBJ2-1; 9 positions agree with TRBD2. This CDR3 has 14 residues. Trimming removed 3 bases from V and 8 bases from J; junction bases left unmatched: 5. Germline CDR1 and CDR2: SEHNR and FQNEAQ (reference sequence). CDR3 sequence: CASSFSGSGYEQFF. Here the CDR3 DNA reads TGTGCCAGCAGCTTTAGCGGGAGTGGGTATGAGCAGTTCTTC.

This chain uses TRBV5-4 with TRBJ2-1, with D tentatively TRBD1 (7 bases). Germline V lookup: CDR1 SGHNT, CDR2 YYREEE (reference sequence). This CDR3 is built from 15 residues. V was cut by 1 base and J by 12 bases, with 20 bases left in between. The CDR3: CASSLRGGEGGGQFF. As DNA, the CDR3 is TGTGCCAGCAGCTTGAGAGGGGGCGAGGGGGGCGGGCAGTTCTTC.

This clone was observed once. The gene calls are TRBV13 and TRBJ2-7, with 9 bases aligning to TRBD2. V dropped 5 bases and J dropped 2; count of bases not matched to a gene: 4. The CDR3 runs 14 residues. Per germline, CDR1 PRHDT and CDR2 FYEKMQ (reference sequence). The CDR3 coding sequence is TGTGCCAGCAGCGCAAGCGGGGGGACCTACGAGCAGTACTTC. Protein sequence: CASSASGGTYEQYF.

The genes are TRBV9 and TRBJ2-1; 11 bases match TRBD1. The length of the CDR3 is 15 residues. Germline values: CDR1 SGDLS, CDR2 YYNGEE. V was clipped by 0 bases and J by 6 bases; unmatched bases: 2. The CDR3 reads CASSVGGQGGNEQFF. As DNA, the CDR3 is TGTGCCAGCAGCGTAGGGGGACAGGGGGGCAATGAGCAGTTCTTC.

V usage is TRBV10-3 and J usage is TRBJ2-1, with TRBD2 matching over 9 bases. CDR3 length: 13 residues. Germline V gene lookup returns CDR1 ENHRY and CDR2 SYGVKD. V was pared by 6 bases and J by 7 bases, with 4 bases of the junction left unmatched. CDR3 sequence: CAIRAGGSNEQFF. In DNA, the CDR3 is TGTGCCATCAGAGCGGGAGGCTCGAATGAGCAGTTCTTC.

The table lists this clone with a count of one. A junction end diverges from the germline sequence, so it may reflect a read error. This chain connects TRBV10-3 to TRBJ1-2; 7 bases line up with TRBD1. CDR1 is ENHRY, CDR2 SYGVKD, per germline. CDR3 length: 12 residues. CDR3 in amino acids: CVIRGQKYGYTF. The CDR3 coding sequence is TGTGTCATCAGGGGACAGAAGTATGGCTACACCTTC.

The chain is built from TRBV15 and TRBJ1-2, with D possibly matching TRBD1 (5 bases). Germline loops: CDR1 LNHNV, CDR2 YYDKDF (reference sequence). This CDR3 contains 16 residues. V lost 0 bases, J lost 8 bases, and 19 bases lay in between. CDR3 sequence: CATSRDLIGGKEGYTF. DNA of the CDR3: TGTGCCACCAGCAGAGATCTTATCGGGGGGAAGGAGGGCTACACCTTC.

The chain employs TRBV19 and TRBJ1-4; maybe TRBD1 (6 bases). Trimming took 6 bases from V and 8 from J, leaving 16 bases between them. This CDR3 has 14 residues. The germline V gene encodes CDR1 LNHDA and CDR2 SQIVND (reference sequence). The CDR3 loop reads CASSSRGAEEKLFF. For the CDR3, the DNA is TGTGCCAGTAGCAGCAGGGGCGCGGAAGAAAAACTGTTTTTT.

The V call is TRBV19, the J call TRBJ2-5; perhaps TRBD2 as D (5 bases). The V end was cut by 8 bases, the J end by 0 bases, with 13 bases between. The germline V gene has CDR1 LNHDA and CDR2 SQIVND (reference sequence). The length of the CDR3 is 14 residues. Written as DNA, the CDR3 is TGTGCCAGTTCCCTCGGGGAGTACCAAGAGACCCAGTACTTC. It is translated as CASSLGEYQETQYF.

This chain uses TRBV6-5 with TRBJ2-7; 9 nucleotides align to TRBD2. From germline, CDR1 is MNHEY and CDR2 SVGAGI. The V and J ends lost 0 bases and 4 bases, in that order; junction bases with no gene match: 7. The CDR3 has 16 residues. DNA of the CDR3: TGTGCCAGCAGTTACTCGATGGCTAGCGGGATGTACGAGCAGTACTTC. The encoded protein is CASSYSMASGMYEQYF.

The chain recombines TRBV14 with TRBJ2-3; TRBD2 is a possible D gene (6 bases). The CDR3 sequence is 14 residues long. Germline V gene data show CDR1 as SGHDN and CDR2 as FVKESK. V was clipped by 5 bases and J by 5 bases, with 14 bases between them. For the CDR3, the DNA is TGTGCCAGCAGCTTCCGGGACTGGAGAGATACGCAGTATTTT. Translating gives CASSFRDWRDTQYF.

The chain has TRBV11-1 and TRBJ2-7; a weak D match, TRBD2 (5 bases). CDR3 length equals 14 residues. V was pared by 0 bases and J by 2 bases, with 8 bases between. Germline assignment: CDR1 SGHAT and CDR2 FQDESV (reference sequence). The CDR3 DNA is TGTGCCAGCAGCTTAGCGCTGACTACCTACGAGCAGTACTTC. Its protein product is CASSLALTTYEQYF.

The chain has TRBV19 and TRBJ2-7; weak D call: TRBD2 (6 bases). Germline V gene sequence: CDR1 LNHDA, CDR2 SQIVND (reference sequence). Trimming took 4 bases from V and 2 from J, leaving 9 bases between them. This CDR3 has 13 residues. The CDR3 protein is CASSNAGPYEQYF. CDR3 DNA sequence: TGTGCCAGTAGTAATGCGGGGCCCTACGAGCAGTACTTC.

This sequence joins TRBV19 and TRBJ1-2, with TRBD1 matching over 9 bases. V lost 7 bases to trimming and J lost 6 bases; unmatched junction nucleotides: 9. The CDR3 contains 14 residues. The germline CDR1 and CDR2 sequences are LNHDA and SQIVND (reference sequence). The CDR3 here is CASTTDRGNHGYTF. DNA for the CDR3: TGTGCCAGTACCACGGACAGGGGCAATCATGGCTACACCTTC.

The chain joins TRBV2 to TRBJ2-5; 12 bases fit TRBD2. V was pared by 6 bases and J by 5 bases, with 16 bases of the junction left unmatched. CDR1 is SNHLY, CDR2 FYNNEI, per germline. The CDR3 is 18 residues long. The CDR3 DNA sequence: TGTGCCAGCAGCCGTCCGAGACTAGCGGGGGTTCTGAGTGAGACCCAGTACTTC. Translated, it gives CASSRPRLAGVLSETQYF. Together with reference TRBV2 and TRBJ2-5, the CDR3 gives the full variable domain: EPEVTQTPSHQVTQMGQEVILRCVPISNHLYFYWYRQILGQKVEFLVSFYNNEISEKSEIFDDQFSVERPDGSNFTLKIRSTKLEDSAMYFCASSRPRLAGVLSETQYFGPGTRLLVL.